This T cell receptor (beta chain) was found in a study of CD4 T cells in relation to SARS-CoV-2 and coronaviruses. Study-level background: The negative reference was HIV-1 Nef peptide pool or peptide-free culture.

Comment on this clone: The antigen remains undetermined.

The table came from immunoSEQ multiplex PCR; TCRdb's copy has only in-frame clones and leaves some out. There are 20,000 to 30,000 clones in the sample; around 75% occur only once, and over 10% lies in the top ten. Unexposed donor CD4+ T cells date from about 2010-2019, before the COVID-19 pandemic. Isolation of CD4+ T cells took place after about 10 days in culture. As cell numbers allowed, unexposed-donor CD4+ T cells faced SARS-CoV-2 S/N and four cold-coronavirus spikes. With 4 bases removed from V and 4 bases from J, the gap between germline ends came to 16 bases. The CDR3 spans 15 residues. Germline CDR1 and CDR2: MNHEY and SVGAGI.

This clonotype was obtained from a human donor in good health. What was sequenced was CD4+ T cells from PBMCs, cultured in vitro. The chain combines TRBV6-5 with TRBJ1-2, with D possibly matching TRBD1 (5 bases). The CDR3 DNA reads TGTGCCAGCAGTTCCAGATTGGGGCTCGGCTATGGCTACACCTTC. Protein sequence: CASSSRLGLGYGYTF.